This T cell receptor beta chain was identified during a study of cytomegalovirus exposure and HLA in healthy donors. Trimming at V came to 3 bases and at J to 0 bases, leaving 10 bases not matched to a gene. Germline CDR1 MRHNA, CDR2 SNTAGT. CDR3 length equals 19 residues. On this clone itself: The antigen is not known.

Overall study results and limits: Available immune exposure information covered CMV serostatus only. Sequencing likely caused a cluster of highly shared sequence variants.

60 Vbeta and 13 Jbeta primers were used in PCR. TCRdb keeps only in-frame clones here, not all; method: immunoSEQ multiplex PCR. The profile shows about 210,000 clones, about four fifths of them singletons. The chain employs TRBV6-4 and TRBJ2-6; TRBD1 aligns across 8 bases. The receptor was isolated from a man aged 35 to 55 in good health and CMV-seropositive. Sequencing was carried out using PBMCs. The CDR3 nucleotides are TGTGCCAGCAGTGATGGAAGTTTAGGACAGGGCTCTGGGGCCAACGTCCTGACTTTC. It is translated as CASSDGSLGQGSGANVLTF.